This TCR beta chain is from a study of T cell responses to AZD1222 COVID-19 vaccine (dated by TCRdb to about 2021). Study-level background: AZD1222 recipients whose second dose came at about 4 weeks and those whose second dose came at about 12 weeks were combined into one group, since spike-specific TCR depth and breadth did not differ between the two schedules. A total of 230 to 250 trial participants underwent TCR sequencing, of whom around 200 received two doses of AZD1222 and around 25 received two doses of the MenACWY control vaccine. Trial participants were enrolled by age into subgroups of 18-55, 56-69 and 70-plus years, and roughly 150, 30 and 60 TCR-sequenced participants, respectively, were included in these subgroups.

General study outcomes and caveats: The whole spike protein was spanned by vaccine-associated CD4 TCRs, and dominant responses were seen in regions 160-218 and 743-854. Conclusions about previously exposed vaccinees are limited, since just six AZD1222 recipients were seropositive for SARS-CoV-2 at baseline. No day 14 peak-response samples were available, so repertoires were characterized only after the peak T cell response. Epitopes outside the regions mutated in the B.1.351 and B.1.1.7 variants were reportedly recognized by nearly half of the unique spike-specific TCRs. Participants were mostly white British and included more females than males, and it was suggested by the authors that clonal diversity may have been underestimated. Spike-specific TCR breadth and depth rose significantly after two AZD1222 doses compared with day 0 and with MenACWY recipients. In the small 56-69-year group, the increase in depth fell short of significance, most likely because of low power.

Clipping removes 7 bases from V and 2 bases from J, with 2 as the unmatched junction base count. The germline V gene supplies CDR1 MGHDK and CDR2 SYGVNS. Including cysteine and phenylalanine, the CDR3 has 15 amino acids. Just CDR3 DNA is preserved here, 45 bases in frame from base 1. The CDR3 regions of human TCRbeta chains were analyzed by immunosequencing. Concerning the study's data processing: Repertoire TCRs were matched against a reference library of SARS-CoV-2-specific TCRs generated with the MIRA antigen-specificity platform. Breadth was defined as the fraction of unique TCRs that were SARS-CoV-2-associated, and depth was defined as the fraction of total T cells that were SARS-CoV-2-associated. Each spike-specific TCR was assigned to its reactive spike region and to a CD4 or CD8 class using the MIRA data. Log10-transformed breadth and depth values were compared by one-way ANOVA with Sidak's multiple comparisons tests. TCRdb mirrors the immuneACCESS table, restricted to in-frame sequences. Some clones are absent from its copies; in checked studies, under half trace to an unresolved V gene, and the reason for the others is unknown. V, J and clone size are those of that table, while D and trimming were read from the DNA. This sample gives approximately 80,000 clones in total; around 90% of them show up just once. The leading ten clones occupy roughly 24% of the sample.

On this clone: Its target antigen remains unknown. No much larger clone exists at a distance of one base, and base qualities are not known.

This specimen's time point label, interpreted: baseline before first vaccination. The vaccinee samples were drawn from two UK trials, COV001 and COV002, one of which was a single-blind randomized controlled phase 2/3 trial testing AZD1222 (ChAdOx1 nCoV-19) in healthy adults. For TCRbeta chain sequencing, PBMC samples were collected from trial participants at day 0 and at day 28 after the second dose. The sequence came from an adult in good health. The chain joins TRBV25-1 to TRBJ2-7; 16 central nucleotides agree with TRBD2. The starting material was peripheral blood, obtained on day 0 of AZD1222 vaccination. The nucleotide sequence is TGTGCCAGCACCGGGACTAGCGGGAGGGCCTACGAGCAGTACTTC. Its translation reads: CASTGTSGRAYEQYF.